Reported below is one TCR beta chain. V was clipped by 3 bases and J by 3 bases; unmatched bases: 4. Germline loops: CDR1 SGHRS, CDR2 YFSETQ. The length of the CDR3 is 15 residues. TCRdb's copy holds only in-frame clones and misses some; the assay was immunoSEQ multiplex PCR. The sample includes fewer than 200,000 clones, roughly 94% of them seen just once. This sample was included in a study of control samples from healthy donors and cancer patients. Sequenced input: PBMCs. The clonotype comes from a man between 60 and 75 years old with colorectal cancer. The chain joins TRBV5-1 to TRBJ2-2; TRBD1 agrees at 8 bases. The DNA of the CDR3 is TGCGCCAGCAGCTCGGGACAGGATCACACCGGGGAGCTGTTTTTT. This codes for CASSSGQDHTGELFF.